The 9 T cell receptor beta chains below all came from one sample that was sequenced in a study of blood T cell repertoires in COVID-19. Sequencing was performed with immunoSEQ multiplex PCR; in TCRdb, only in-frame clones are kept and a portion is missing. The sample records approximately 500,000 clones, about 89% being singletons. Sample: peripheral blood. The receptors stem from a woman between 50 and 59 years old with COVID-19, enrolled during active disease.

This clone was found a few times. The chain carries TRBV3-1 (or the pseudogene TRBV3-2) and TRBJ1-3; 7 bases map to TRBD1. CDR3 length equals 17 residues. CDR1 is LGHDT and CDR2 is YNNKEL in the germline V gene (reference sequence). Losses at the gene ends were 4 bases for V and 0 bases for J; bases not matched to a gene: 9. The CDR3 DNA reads TGTGCCAGCAGCCCACCAGGGGGAACCTACTCTGGAAACACCATATATTTT. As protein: CASSPPGGTYSGNTIYF.

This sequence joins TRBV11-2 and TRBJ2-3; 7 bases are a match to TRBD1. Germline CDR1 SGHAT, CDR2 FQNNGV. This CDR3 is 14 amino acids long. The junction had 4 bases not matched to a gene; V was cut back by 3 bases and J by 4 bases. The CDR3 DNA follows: TGTGCCAGCAGCTTCGACAGGGCGGCAGATACGCAGTATTTT. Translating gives CASSFDRAADTQYF.

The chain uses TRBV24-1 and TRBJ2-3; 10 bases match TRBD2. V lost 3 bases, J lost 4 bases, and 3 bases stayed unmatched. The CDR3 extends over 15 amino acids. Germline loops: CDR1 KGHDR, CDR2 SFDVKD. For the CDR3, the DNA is TGTGCCACCAGTGATGCTAGCGGGGGTCCAGATACGCAGTATTTT. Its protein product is CATSDASGGPDTQYF.

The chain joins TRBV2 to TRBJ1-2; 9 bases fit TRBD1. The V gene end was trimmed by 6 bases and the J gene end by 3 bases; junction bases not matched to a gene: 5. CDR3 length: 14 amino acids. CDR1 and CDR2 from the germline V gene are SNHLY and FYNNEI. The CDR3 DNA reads TGTGCCAGCAGAGCGGGACAGGGATACTATGGCTACACCTTC. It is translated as CASRAGQGYYGYTF.

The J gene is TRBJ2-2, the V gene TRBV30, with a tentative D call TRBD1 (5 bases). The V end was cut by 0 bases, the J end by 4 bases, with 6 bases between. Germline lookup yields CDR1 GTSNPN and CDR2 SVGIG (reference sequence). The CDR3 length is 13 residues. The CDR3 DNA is TGTGCCTGGAGTGTAAGGGGCACCGGGGAGCTGTTTTTT. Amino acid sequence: CAWSVRGTGELFF.

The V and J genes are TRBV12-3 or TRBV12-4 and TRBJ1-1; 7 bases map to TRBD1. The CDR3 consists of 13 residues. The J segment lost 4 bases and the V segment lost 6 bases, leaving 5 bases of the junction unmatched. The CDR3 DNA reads TGTGCCAGCAGCCCGACAGGGATCACTGAAGCTTTCTTT. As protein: CASSPTGITEAFF.

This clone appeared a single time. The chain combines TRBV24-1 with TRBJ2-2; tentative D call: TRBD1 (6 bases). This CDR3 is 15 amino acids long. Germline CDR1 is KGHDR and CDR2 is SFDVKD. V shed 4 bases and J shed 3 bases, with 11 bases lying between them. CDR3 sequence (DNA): TGTGCCACCAGTGACGCGGCAGGGGACACCGGGGAGCTGTTTTTT. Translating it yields CATSDAAGDTGELFF.

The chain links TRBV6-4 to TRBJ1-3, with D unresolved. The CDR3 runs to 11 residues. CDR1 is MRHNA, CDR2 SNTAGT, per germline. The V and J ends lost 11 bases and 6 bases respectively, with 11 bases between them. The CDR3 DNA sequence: TGTGCCTGCCCGGGGAAAAACACCATATATTTT. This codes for CACPGKNTIYF.

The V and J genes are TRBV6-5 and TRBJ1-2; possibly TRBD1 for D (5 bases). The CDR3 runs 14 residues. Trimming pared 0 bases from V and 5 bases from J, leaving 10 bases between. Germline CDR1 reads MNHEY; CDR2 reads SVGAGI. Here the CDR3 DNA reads TGTGCCAGCAGTTACTCCCGACAGCTTTATGGCTACACCTTC. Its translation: CASSYSRQLYGYTF.